Listed here are 2 T cell receptor beta chains from one sample, sequenced in a study of siplizumab effects on memory and regulatory T cells. Sequencing was performed with immunoSEQ multiplex PCR; in TCRdb, only in-frame clones are kept and a portion is missing. Counted here are 90,000 to 140,000 clones, about 93% occurring once; the ten biggest clones make up about 0.32%. The sequenced sample was CD4+ T cells sorted from blood. Every receptor here comes from a human donor in good health.

This clone occurred once. This chain joins TRBV5-4 and TRBJ2-6, with D possibly TRBD1 on 6 matching bases. This CDR3 contains 16 residues. V lost 4 bases, J lost 0 bases, and 11 bases lay in between. Germline loops: CDR1 SGHNT, CDR2 YYREEE (reference sequence). The CDR3 here is CASSGTGHSGANVLTF. CDR3 DNA: TGTGCCAGCAGCGGGACGGGACACTCTGGGGCCAACGTCCTGACTTTC.

The chain is built from TRBV10-3 and TRBJ2-7; a weak D match, TRBD2 (6 bases). This CDR3 has 15 residues. The germline V gene has CDR1 ENHRY and CDR2 SYGVKD. Trimming stripped 5 bases from V and 4 bases from J, with 18 bases between. This CDR3 is CAISPAGGDSYEQYF. DNA of the CDR3: TGTGCCATCAGTCCCGCGGGCGGGGATTCATACGAGCAGTACTTC.